This T cell receptor (beta chain) was retrieved from a study of regulatory T cells in long-lasting Graves disease. This CDR3 region has 15 residues. Germline trimming cut 1 base from V and 4 bases from J; bases unmatched to any gene: 2. Per germline, CDR1 SGHTA and CDR2 FQGNSA. Both iRepertoire HTBI primers and Arm-PCR of CDR3 regions were used to build the TCR beta libraries. TCRdb re-called the multiplex PCR reads through MiXCR, storing one row per CDR3 protein. The sample lists about 450,000 distinct CDR3 sequences; 20% to 30% were seen once. General study findings and limits: Patients whose Graves' disease persisted exhibited lower TCR diversity than those newly diagnosed. Gene preferences differed: TRBV28, TRBJ1-2, TRBJ2-5 in persistent cases. Among persistent patients, a larger number of public clonotypes were shared (roughly 2,700) than among newly diagnosed patients (approximately 970).

This clonotype has ten or more counts. What it binds is unknown. Time point meaning: persistent/refractory GD, antithyroid drugs over 5 years with positive TRAb. PBMCs were the source of the RNA used for TCR sequencing. Blood from the periphery, around 9.3 milliliters in all, was drawn into EDTA tubes. The sequence was obtained from a female donor with Graves disease. The sample here was peripheral blood mononuclear cells (PBMCs), taken when the disease was refractory, from a patient treated with antithyroid drugs. The chain is built from TRBV7-2 and TRBJ2-5; TRBD2 matches 11 bases. CDR3 nucleotide sequence: TGTGCCAGCAGCTTAGGGCTAGCGGGAGGAGAGACCCAGTACTTC. Translation gives CASSLGLAGGETQYF.